The 10 T cell receptor beta chains presented below share a single source sample, sequenced in a study of blood T cells in healthy people across ages. A second PCR, run for about 6 to 11 cycles, used a sample-barcoded 5' primer plus a J-beta primer mix. TCRdb fed the 5' RACE reads into MiXCR, producing one record per CDR3 protein. The sample contains approximately 1.5 million distinct CDR3 sequences, roughly 32% of which appear only once. Sequencing input: blood. The receptor set was obtained from a woman aged 30 to 39 in good health.

CDR3 amino acids: CASSEPGFREQYF. The CDR3 DNA reads TGTGCCAGCAGTGAGCCAGGTTTCCGCGAGCAGTACTTC. J is TRBJ2-7 and V is TRBV6-1, with no clear D. Germline V gives CDR1 MNHNS, CDR2 SASEGT. Trimming cost V 3 bases and J 6 bases, with 12 bases left between them. The CDR3 runs 13 residues.

This clonotype was recorded a few times. The chain is built from TRBV10-3 and TRBJ2-7; D is possibly TRBD2 (8 bases). The CDR3 consists of 17 residues. V was trimmed by 0 bases and J by 2 bases, leaving 17 bases between them. CDR1 ENHRY and CDR2 SYGVKD come from the germline V gene. The CDR3 region has the DNA TGTGCCATCAGTGAGTCTACAGGGGAGCGGGAGCCCTACGAGCAGTACTTC. This encodes CAISESTGEREPYEQYF.

This clonotype has ten or more counts. The CDR3 nucleotides read TGTGCCAGCAGCTTATCGACAGACTATGGCTACACCTTC. This gives the protein CASSLSTDYGYTF. The chain couples TRBV7-9 to TRBJ1-2, with a tentative D call TRBD1 (5 bases). The CDR3 is made up of 13 amino acids. V gave up 2 bases and J gave up 3 bases, with 7 bases separating them. In germline, CDR1 is SEHNR, CDR2 FQNEAQ (reference sequence).

This clonotype was seen a few times. The chain uses TRBV11-2 and TRBJ2-7, with 8 bases lining up with TRBD2. Germline trimming cut 3 bases from V and 3 bases from J; bases unmatched to any gene: 10. Looked up from germline, CDR1 is SGHAT and CDR2 is FQNNGV. This CDR3 region has 16 residues. CDR3 region: CASSFEAGAIGYEQYF. DNA for the CDR3: TGTGCCAGCAGCTTTGAAGCGGGGGCTATAGGCTACGAGCAGTACTTC. Full variable domain (missing parts from reference TRBV11-2 and TRBJ2-7): EAGVAQSPRYKIIEKRQSVAFWCNPISGHATLYWYQQILGQGPKLLIQFQNNGVVDDSQLPKDRFSAERLKGVDSTLKIQPAKLEDSAVYLCASSFEAGAIGYEQYFGPGTRLTVT.

This clonotype was observed a few times. This chain uses TRBV20-1 with TRBJ2-1; D is possibly TRBD2 (6 bases). The CDR3 runs 14 residues. Germline V gene data show CDR1 as DFQATT and CDR2 as SNEGSKA (reference sequence). Deletions cut 0 bases from V and 4 bases from J, with 10 bases between. The CDR3 DNA follows: TGCAGTGCTAGAGATACGCGGGATTACAATGAGCAGTTCTTC. Its protein product is CSARDTRDYNEQFF.

The genes are TRBV5-1 and TRBJ2-1; D perhaps matches TRBD2 (5 bases). Germline lookup yields CDR1 SGHRS and CDR2 YFSETQ. The CDR3 is 11 residues long. Trimming took off 0 bases at V and 14 bases at J, with 9 bases between the two ends. The CDR3, as DNA: TGCGCCAGCAGCTTGGTTACTAGGAAGTTCTTC. Encoded protein: CASSLVTRKFF.

A few counts support this clonotype. This chain connects TRBV2 to TRBJ1-6; TRBD1 matches at 7 bases. Germline CDR1 reads SNHLY; CDR2 reads FYNNEI. The CDR3 is 13 amino acids. The CDR3 DNA reads as TGTGCGTCGACGACAGGGTTGGATTCACCCCTCCACTTT. Its translation is CASTTGLDSPLHF. Complete variable domain (other parts from reference TRBV2 and TRBJ1-6): EPEVTQTPSHQVTQMGQEVILRCVPISNHLYFYWYRQILGQKVEFLVSFYNNEISEKSEIFDDQFSVERPDGSNFTLKIRSTKLEDSAMYFCASTTGLDSPLHFGNGTRLTVT.

In the case of this clonotype: A much bigger clone sits one base away, suggesting this may be a read error. The chain combines TRBV20-1 with TRBJ2-1; D is undetermined. Germline CDR1 reads DFQATT; CDR2 reads SNEGSKA (reference sequence). The CDR3 has 10 residues. The CDR3 DNA reads TGCAGTGCTGGATACAATGTGCAGTTCTTC. This translates into CSAGYNVQFF.

This chain links TRBV20-1 with TRBJ2-5, with D uncertain. The CDR3 loop spans 16 amino acids. Trimming took off 1 base at V and 1 base at J, with 16 bases between the two ends. Germline V gives CDR1 DFQATT, CDR2 SNEGSKA (reference sequence). The CDR3 loop reads CSARGMPLWGQETQYF. In nucleotides, the CDR3 is TGCAGTGCTAGAGGGATGCCTCTTTGGGGCCAAGAGACCCAGTACTTC.

This clonotype has more than one count but fewer than ten. The junction departs from germline at one end; a sequencing error may be responsible. The chain couples TRBV6-4 to TRBJ2-3, with D hard to call. Per the germline V gene, CDR1 is MRHNA and CDR2 is SNTAGT. The CDR3 spans 13 residues. CDR3 amino acids: CTSSDASTDTQYF. In DNA, the CDR3 is TGTACCAGCAGTGATGCGAGCACAGATACGCAGTATTTT.